This T cell receptor beta chain is from a study of identical twins. This clonotype was picked up many times. Its antigen remains unknown. Germline CDR1 SEHNR, CDR2 FQNEAQ (reference sequence). Trimming pared 2 bases from V and 5 bases from J, leaving 13 bases between. The CDR3 is 15 amino acids. TCRdb reprocessed the 5' RACE reads via MiXCR and lists one record per CDR3 protein. The sample lists some 300,000 distinct CDR3 sequences; roughly an eighth were seen once. Notes on the study in general: Models, which agreed with sharing between unrelated individuals, nonetheless underestimated the out-of-frame TCR alpha sharing seen in monozygotic twins. Because invariant MAIT and iNKT cells could be present, zero-insertion analyses could be partly confounded. Fewer insertions marked abundant cord blood beta clonotypes; young adult naive trended weakly, memory not at all.

These same data were also listed under a study on yellow fever vaccine responses in identical twins.

The receptor was derived from a woman in her late teens or twenties in good health. The rearrangement joins TRBV7-9 to TRBJ2-1; D unresolved. Material for sequencing was CD8+ T cells sorted from blood. CDR3 sequence (DNA): TGTGCCAGCAGCTTAAGTGTTCTGTCCCACAATGAGCAGTTCTTC. It codes for CASSLSVLSHNEQFF.